The rows below give T cell receptor beta chains drawn from one sample of a study of beta chain features in type 1 diabetes. Sequenced by immunoSEQ multiplex PCR; TCRdb stores in-frame clones only, minus some. The sample holds 55,000 to 80,000 clones, about 50% seen once. The sequenced sample consisted of central memory CD4+ T cells from blood. Receptors originate from a man aged 25-40 years with type 1 diabetes. Both conserved end residues are part of each CDR3. D genes are given only for firm matches. Clone size, where shown, is once, few, many, or a class for clones that have expanded.

j_gene,v_gene,abundance,len,d_gene,CDR3nt,CDR3aa
TRBJ2-3,TRBV5-1,-,15,TRBD2,TGCGCCAGCAGCGATACTAGCGGGGGGAAAGATACGCAGTATTTT,CASSDTSGGKDTQYF
TRBJ2-5,TRBV5-5,-,14,TRBD2,TGTGCCAGCAGCTTTGGACTAGTCGGAGAGACCCAGTACTTC,CASSFGLVGETQYF
TRBJ1-1,TRBV5-1,-,15,TRBD1,TGCGCCAGCAGCCAACTACAGGGGTCCAGAACTGAAGCTTTCTTT,CASSQLQGSRTEAFF
TRBJ2-3,TRBV29-1,few,13,-,TGCAGCGTTGAAGTACAAGGGGTAGATACGCAGTATTTT,CSVEVQGVDTQYF
TRBJ2-1,TRBV4-2,-,18,TRBD2,TGTGCCAGCAGCCAAGACCAGAGCGGGAGGGCTATTTACAATGAGCAGTTCTTC,CASSQDQSGRAIYNEQFF
TRBJ2-2,TRBV9,-,16,TRBD2,TGTGCCAGCAGCGCAACTAGCGGGGGGTTCACCGGGGAGCTGTTTTTT,CASSATSGGFTGELFF
TRBJ2-7,TRBV6-5,-,15,TRBD2,TGTGCCAGCACTCCGATAGCGGGAGCGAACGTCGGGCAGTACTTC,CASTPIAGANVGQYF
TRBJ2-7,TRBV23-1,-,20,-,TGCGCCAGCAGTCAATCCCTCGGGAAGCCCAAAGGCAACTTCTCCTACGAGCAGTACTTC,CASSQSLGKPKGNFSYEQYF
TRBJ2-7,TRBV5-1,once,15,TRBD1,TGCGCCAGCAGCACCGGGACAGGGGGCAAGGGCGAGCAGTACTTC,CASSTGTGGKGEQYF
TRBJ2-1,TRBV4-1,-,14,-,TGCGCCAGCAGCCAAGACACCCAGGGCAATATAATGTTCTTC,CASSQDTQGNIMFF
TRBJ2-2,TRBV15,-,15,-,TGTGCCACCAGCAGATCTTTAGGGGCGAGGACAGAGCTGTTTTTT,CATSRSLGARTELFF
TRBJ1-1,TRBV6-5,few,14,-,TGTGCCAGCAGGGCCGGGACAAAGAACACTGAAGCTTTCTTT,CASRAGTKNTEAFF
TRBJ1-2,TRBV6-1,-,13,-,TGTGCCAGCAGAGAGGACAATTCGAAGGGCTACACCTTC,CASREDNSKGYTF
TRBJ2-7,TRBV6-5,few,12,TRBD1,TGTGCCAGCAGTTCCAGGGACAGCGAGCAGTACTTC,CASSSRDSEQYF
TRBJ1-1,TRBV6-5,few,13,TRBD1,TGTGCCAGCACTGGGACAGGGAACACTGAAGCTTTCTTT,CASTGTGNTEAFF
TRBJ2-2,TRBV13,-,17,TRBD2,TGTGCCAGCATCTATAGGACTAGCGGGGCGAACACCGGGGAGCTGTTTTTT,CASIYRTSGANTGELFF
TRBJ1-5,TRBV7-9,-,14,TRBD1,TGTGCCAGCAGCTTGACAGGGGATAATCAGCCCCAGCATTTT,CASSLTGDNQPQHF
TRBJ2-1,TRBV2,-,16,TRBD2,TGTGCCAGCAGGCTAAAGGAGACTAGCGGAGGAAATGAGCAGTTCTTC,CASRLKETSGGNEQFF
TRBJ1-5,TRBV6-1,-,11,-,TGTGCCAGCAGCATCCATCAGCCCCAGCATTTT,CASSIHQPQHF
TRBJ2-1,TRBV14,-,15,TRBD2,TGTGCCAGCAGCCAAGGACTAGCGGAAAAACCGGAGCAGTTCTTC,CASSQGLAEKPEQFF
TRBJ2-3,TRBV29-1,-,13,-,TGCAGCGTTGGTATGGAGGCCGCAGATACGCAGTATTTT,CSVGMEAADTQYF
TRBJ1-3,TRBV18,-,19,TRBD1,TGTGCCAGCTCACCACCGAGGACAGGGGGCGTGAGCTCTGGAAACACCATATATTTT,CASSPPRTGGVSSGNTIYF
TRBJ1-1,TRBV19,-,10,-,TGTGCCGCCATCGGGAGTGAAGCTTTCTTT,CAAIGSEAFF
TRBJ2-7,TRBV5-1,-,15,TRBD2,TGCGCCAGCAGCGGAGGGACTAGCGGGAGGTACGAGCAGTACTTC,CASSGGTSGRYEQYF
TRBJ2-3,TRBV10-3,-,14,TRBD1,TGTGCCATCAGCAGACAGGGGGGCACAGATACGCAGTATTTT,CAISRQGGTDTQYF
TRBJ2-5,TRBV28,-,14,-,TGTGCCAGCAGTTATGGAGCAGGGTGGGAGACCCAGTACTTC,CASSYGAGWETQYF
TRBJ2-1,TRBV2,medium-sized,13,-,TGTGCCAGCAGCCAAGGGTCGGGGAATGAGCAGTTCTTC,CASSQGSGNEQFF
TRBJ1-5,TRBV19,few,14,TRBD1,TGTGCCAGTAGTTTTACAGGGGGAAATCAGCCCCAGCATTTT,CASSFTGGNQPQHF
TRBJ2-6,TRBV2,-,15,-,TGTGCCAGCACCCTGAAGAGCTCTGGGGCCAACGTCCTGACTTTC,CASTLKSSGANVLTF
TRBJ1-2,TRBV7-9,few,15,TRBD1,TGTGCCAGCAGCTTAGAGGGACAGGGGGAGAATGGCTACACCTTC,CASSLEGQGENGYTF
TRBJ2-3,TRBV7-2,medium-sized,12,-,TGTGCCAGCAGCCGATCCAGGGATACGCAGTATTTT,CASSRSRDTQYF
TRBJ2-1,TRBV19,once,16,TRBD2,TGTGCCAGCAAACTTTCGCGGGGGGGCCAGTACAATGAGCAGTTCTTC,CASKLSRGGQYNEQFF
TRBJ2-1,TRBV7-7,few,15,-,TGTGCTAGCAGCTCAGGGGCAGACCCCTACAATGAGCAGTTCTTC,CASSSGADPYNEQFF
TRBJ1-1,TRBV6-6,-,13,TRBD1,TGTGCCAGCAGCAGACAGGGGCGCACTGAAGCTTTCTTT,CASSRQGRTEAFF
TRBJ1-1,TRBV6-1,few,14,TRBD1,TGTGCCAGCGGCGGACAGGGTGATGACACTGAAGCTTTCTTT,CASGGQGDDTEAFF
TRBJ2-1,TRBV5-1,few,14,-,TGCGCCAGCAGCCCCGGCGGGGCCTACAATGAGCAGTTCTTC,CASSPGGAYNEQFF
TRBJ1-1,TRBV5-1,-,13,-,TGCGCCAGCAGCTTGAGCAAGAACACTGAAGCTTTCTTT,CASSLSKNTEAFF
TRBJ1-2,TRBV4-3,few,14,TRBD1,TGCGCCAGCAGCCAAGGGGACAGGGCCAGTGGCTACACCTTC,CASSQGDRASGYTF
TRBJ1-5,TRBV6-6,-,13,-,TGTGCCAGCAGCGGTGGTAGCAATCAGCCCCAGCATTTT,CASSGGSNQPQHF
TRBJ2-5,TRBV18,-,13,-,TGTGCCAGCTCGCCGGTGGCAGGAGAGACCCAGTACTTC,CASSPVAGETQYF
TRBJ2-7,TRBV20-1,-,11,-,TGCAGTGCTCGGGGTTCCTACGAGCAGTACTTC,CSARGSYEQYF
TRBJ1-5,TRBV6-1,-,17,TRBD1,TGTGCCAGCAGTGAAGGCGGGGGCAGGGGGCGGATTCAGCCCCAGCATTTT,CASSEGGGRGRIQPQHF
TRBJ2-3,TRBV30,few,15,TRBD2,TGTGCCTGGAGTGTACTAGCGGGAGGACCAGATACGCAGTATTTT,CAWSVLAGGPDTQYF
TRBJ2-7,TRBV11-2,-,13,-,TGTGCCAGCAGTCTCGAAGGGGGGGACCAAGGGATTTTC,CASSLEGGDQGIF
TRBJ2-7,TRBV5-1,-,15,TRBD2,TGCGCCAGCACGCAAGGACTAGCGGAATACTACGAGCAGTACTTC,CASTQGLAEYYEQYF
TRBJ1-6,TRBV7-9,-,16,TRBD1,TGTGCCAGCAGCTTAACGACAGGGAGACATAATTCACCCCTCCACTTT,CASSLTTGRHNSPLHF
TRBJ1-1,TRBV5-5,-,14,-,TGTGCCAGCAGTTCACAACAGATGAACACTGAAGCTTTCTTT,CASSSQQMNTEAFF
TRBJ1-1,TRBV7-2,-,13,-,TGTGCCAGCAGCTTAGCCAGGGAGGCTGAAGCTTTCTTT,CASSLAREAEAFF
TRBJ2-5,TRBV7-9,-,18,TRBD2,TGTGCCAGCAGCTTAGGAATAGCGGGACCACGTTCCCAAGAGACCCAGTACTTC,CASSLGIAGPRSQETQYF
TRBJ2-2,TRBV5-5,-,15,-,TGTGCCAGCAGCTTGGTTGCGGGGAAGGCCGGGGAGCTGTTTTTT,CASSLVAGKAGELFF
TRBJ2-3,TRBV4-1,-,14,-,TGCGCCAGCGCCCCACAGGACCTCACAGATACGCAGTATTTT,CASAPQDLTDTQYF